One and the same sample provided the 32 T cell receptor delta chains below, sequenced in a study of DNA immune sequencing with unique molecular identifiers. A 32-plex genomic DNA assay used primers for all 8 TRDV and 4 TRDJ genes. A 12-nucleotide UMI was added during roughly 3 barcoding PCR cycles before adapter PCR. TCRdb processed the multiplex PCR reads again with the CATT caller. The data contain about 2,000 delta-chain clones, 15% to 20% of them singletons. Sequencing was carried out using gamma-delta T cells from PBMCs. The source of these receptors is a human donor in good health.

This clone has a single count. This DNA's translation and the protein TCRdb lists, from a much larger clone, do not match at residue 15, likely due to a read error; the protein shown is translated from the DNA. The DNA of the CDR3 is TGTGCTCTTGGGGAACCGTCGGTCCTACTACTACGTGGGGGATTCAAAGTGTACACCGATAAACTCATCTTT. Its translation is CALGEPSVLLLRGGFKVYTDKLIF. The gene calls are TRDV1 and TRDJ1, with TRDD3 matching 8 bases. J gave up 0 bases and V 1 base, and 28 bases lay outside the gene matches. The germline gives CDR1 TSWWSYY, CDR2 QGS. This CDR3 contains 24 residues.

Sample share makes this clone medium-sized (0.01 to 0.1%). Other nucleotide sequences from this sample produce the same CDR3. The CDR3 spells CALGLNLGDLLYTDKLIF. CDR3 sequence (DNA): TGTGCTCTTGGGCTTAATCTGGGGGACCTCCTGTACACCGATAAACTCATCTTT. The gene calls are TRDV1 and TRDJ1, with 8 bases matching TRDD3. This CDR3 is built from 18 residues. Per germline, CDR1 TSWWSYY and CDR2 QGS. With 5 bases clipped from V and 0 bases from J, the junction kept 14 bases outside the gene matches.

Comment on this clone: Since a much larger clone is just one base distant, this may be a read error. This specimen includes other DNA sequences encoding the same CDR3. The J gene is TRDJ1, the V gene TRDV2; D may be TRDD3 (6 bases). The V and J ends lost 3 bases and 3 bases respectively, with 19 bases between them. The CDR3 contains 16 residues. The germline V gene encodes CDR1 GEAIGNYY and CDR2 EKD. For the CDR3, the DNA is TGTGCCTGTGACCCCCTGGATACCCCGGGGGCCGATAAACTCATCTTT. Protein sequence: CACDPLDTPGADKLIF.

By share of the sample, this clone is medium-sized. The chain uses TRDV1 and TRDJ1; possible D gene TRDD3, 5 bases. Per the germline V gene, CDR1 is TSWWSYY and CDR2 is QGS. The CDR3 sequence is 16 residues long. Trimming cost V 8 bases and J 4 bases, with 23 bases left between them. The chain's CDR3 is CALWVSRIRAYDKLIF. Written as DNA, the CDR3 is TGTGCTCTTTGGGTCAGTCGAATACGGGCATACGATAAACTCATCTTT.

This clone is categorized as medium-sized. The V and J genes are TRDV2 and TRDJ1; TRDD3 matches 8 bases. The CDR3 is made up of 16 amino acids. The germline gives CDR1 GEAIGNYY, CDR2 EKD. The trim removed 1 base at V and 5 bases at J, leaving 11 bases unmatched. The CDR3 loop is CACDTVTGGSVDKLIF. The CDR3 DNA reads TGTGCCTGTGACACGGTCACTGGGGGGTCTGTGGATAAACTCATCTTT.

V and J are TRAV29/DV5 and TRDJ1; D not resolved. V lost 2 bases to trimming and J lost 0 bases, with 23 bases between them. Germline V gene sequence: CDR1 NSMFDY, CDR2 ISSIKDK. CDR3 length equals 18 residues. CDR3 nucleotide sequence: TGTGCAGCAAGGTTGAATAAAGGTCGCCCTGTGTACACCGATAAACTCATCTTT. As protein: CAARLNKGRPVYTDKLIF.

As regards this clone: TCRdb records a much larger clone's protein for this DNA, with a difference at residue 3 that likely arises from a read error; the protein given is the translation of the DNA. The chain recombines TRDV2 with TRDJ2; weak D call: TRDD3 (6 bases). The CDR3 runs 16 residues. In germline, CDR1 is GEAIGNYY, CDR2 EKD. CDR3 in amino acids: CAGDTVGGSLTAQLFF. Here the CDR3 DNA reads TGTGCCGGTGACACGGTTGGGGGTTCTTTGACAGCACAACTCTTCTTT.

As regards this clone: Since a much larger clone is just one base distant, this may be a read error. CDR3 loop: CARDTLTTLGTYTDKLIF. DNA for the CDR3: TGTGCCCGTGACACCCTCACTACCCTGGGGACCTACACCGATAAACTCATCTTT. The gene calls are TRDV2 and TRDJ2; maybe TRDD3 (6 bases). The closer fit of TRDJ1 to the DNA end suggests the J call may be wrong. CDR3 length: 18 amino acids. Germline assignment: CDR1 GEAIGNYY and CDR2 EKD.

This clone is large by share. This chain links TRDV2 with TRDJ1; a possible D gene is TRDD3 (6 bases). Germline values: CDR1 GEAIGNYY, CDR2 EKD. V lost 3 bases to trimming and J lost 2 bases, with 15 bases between them. The CDR3 is made up of 15 amino acids. DNA of the CDR3: TGTGCCTGTGACCCTGTGGGGGCTGAGACCGATAAACTCATCTTT. Its translation: CACDPVGAETDKLIF.

This clone came up a few times. V and J are TRDV1 and TRDJ2; D call uncertain. CDR1 is TSWWSYY and CDR2 is QGS in the germline V gene. The ends were cut back, 1 base at V and 4 bases at J, with 10 bases in the middle. The CDR3 extends over 15 amino acids. This CDR3 reads CALGEPRDSTAQLFF. The DNA for the CDR3 is TGTGCTCTTGGGGAACCTAGGGACTCGACAGCACAACTCTTCTTT.

This CDR3 reads CALGEPRLLPTWARFTDKLIF. CDR3 in DNA: TGTGCTCTTGGGGAACCTCGCCTTCTTCCGACTTGGGCTAGGTTTACCGATAAACTCATCTTT. The J gene is TRDJ1, the V gene TRDV1, with a possible D match to TRDD2 (5 bases). Germline loops: CDR1 TSWWSYY, CDR2 QGS. V shed 1 base and J shed 2 bases, with 29 bases lying between them. The CDR3 sequence is 21 residues long.

This chain connects TRDV1 to TRDJ1; 7 nucleotides agree with TRDD2. V dropped 8 bases and J dropped 7; count of bases not matched to a gene: 28. Looked up from germline, CDR1 is TSWWSYY and CDR2 is QGS. The CDR3 sequence is 19 residues long. The CDR3 region has the DNA TGTGCTCTTCATCGGCCTTCCTCTACGTTGGATCTAAGGGGGGCTAAACTCATCTTT. It codes for CALHRPSSTLDLRGAKLIF.

The rearrangement uses TRDV2 and TRDJ1; 13 positions match TRDD3. This CDR3 comprises 19 residues. Germline-derived CDR1 and CDR2 are GEAIGNYY and EKD. Trimming cost V 3 bases and J 0 bases; bases outside gene matches: 12. The CDR3 loop reads CACDRPTGGYAGYTDKLIF. DNA of the CDR3: TGTGCCTGTGACCGACCTACTGGGGGATACGCGGGATACACCGATAAACTCATCTTT.

This clone was detected a few times. A far larger clone is off by one base, so a read error is likely. The V call is TRAV38-2/DV8, the J call TRDJ1; TRDD3 matches at 12 bases. Germline assignment: CDR1 TSESDYY and CDR2 QEAYKQQN. This CDR3 spans 16 amino acids. The CDR3 reads CAYCLPTGGYPDILIF. CDR3 coding DNA: TGTGCTTATTGCCTTCCTACTGGGGGATACCCCGATATACTCATCTTT.

This clone is medium-sized within its sample. The rearrangement uses TRDV2 and TRDJ1; 13 bases agree with TRDD3. The length of the CDR3 is 18 residues. Trimming removed 0 bases from V and 2 bases from J; junction bases left unmatched: 8. Germline V gene sequence: CDR1 GEAIGNYY, CDR2 EKD. DNA of the CDR3: TGTGCCTGTGACACCGTACTGGGGGATACGCGAGCAACCGATAAACTCATCTTT. As protein: CACDTVLGDTRATDKLIF.

Judged by abundance, this clone is medium-sized. The chain uses TRDV2 and TRDJ1; 8 nucleotides align to TRDD3. V was pared by 2 bases and J by 0 bases, with 4 bases of the junction left unmatched. The germline gives CDR1 GEAIGNYY, CDR2 EKD. The CDR3 is 15 residues long. The CDR3: CACDRLGVYTDKLIF. In nucleotides, the CDR3 is TGTGCCTGTGACAGACTGGGGGTTTACACCGATAAACTCATCTTT.

Points on this clone: This probably arose from a read error, given a far larger clone one base away. The genes are TRDV2 and TRDJ1; D unclear. V lost 1 base and J 5 bases, leaving 16 bases between the germline ends. CDR3 length equals 15 residues. Germline V CDR1 and CDR2: GEAIGNYY, EKD. The DNA for the CDR3 is TGTGCCTGTGACACAGTGGGCGGGACGAGGGATAAACTCATCTTT. Protein: CACDTVGGTRDKLIF.

With respect to this clone: A far larger clone is a single base away, which makes a read error likely. The V call is TRDV1, the J call TRDJ1, with TRDD3 matching 8 bases. The CDR3 spans 20 residues. V lost 0 bases to trimming and J lost 0 bases; unmatched junction nucleotides: 15. Germline CDR1 reads TSWWSYY; CDR2 reads QGS. CDR3 coding DNA: TGTGCTCTTGGGGAACTTAAGGGGAACTGGGGGGTGACATACACCGATAAACTCATCTTT. Translation gives CALGELKGNWGVTYTDKLIF.

This clone is labeled medium-sized. Other DNA sequences of this sample code for an identical CDR3. This rearrangement joins TRDV2 to TRDJ2; 10 bases fit TRDD3. CDR1 is GEAIGNYY, CDR2 EKD, per germline. The CDR3 contains 14 residues. The junction had 1 base not matched to a gene; V was cut back by 2 bases and J by 5 bases. CDR3: CACDILGDTAQLFF. The CDR3 nucleotides read TGTGCCTGTGACATACTGGGGGATACAGCACAACTCTTCTTT.

The chain is built from TRDV1 and TRDJ1; TRDD3 matches at 11 bases. There are 22 residues in the CDR3. The V gene end was trimmed by 0 bases and the J gene end by 0 bases; junction bases not matched to a gene: 18. CDR1 and CDR2 (germline): TSWWSYY, QGS. In DNA, the CDR3 is TGTGCTCTTGGGGAACTACGTGATCTCTCGTACTGGGGGATAAGTCACACCGATAAACTCATCTTT. Protein product: CALGELRDLSYWGISHTDKLIF.

As for this clone: This DNA's translation differs at residue 5 from TCRdb's protein, which comes from a much larger clone; a read error is likely, and the protein shown is translated from the DNA. The chain links TRDV2 to TRDJ3; 8 bases align to TRDD3. After removal of 4 bases from V and 0 bases from J, the junction contained 7 bases not matched to a gene. The germline V gene encodes CDR1 GEAIGNYY and CDR2 EKD. CDR3 size: 18 residues. The CDR3 DNA is TGTGCCTGTGATACTACTGGGGGCCGCTCCTGGGACACCCGACAGATGTTTTTC. Amino acids: CACDTTGGRSWDTRQMFF.

This clone showed up just a few times. This likely reflects a read error, since a far larger clone is one base away. CDR3 nucleotides: TGTGCCTGTGACGGAATATTGAGGGGCGATAAACTCATCTTT. Protein: CACDGILRGDKLIF. The genes are TRDV2 and TRDJ1; D ambiguous. CDR3 length equals 14 residues. The V and J ends lost 3 bases and 4 bases respectively, with 14 bases between them. Germline-derived CDR1 and CDR2 are GEAIGNYY and EKD.

By its share, this clone is large. Other DNA sequences within the sample encode an identical CDR3. The rearrangement links TRDV2 to TRDJ1; 8 nucleotides match TRDD3. CDR1 and CDR2 (germline): GEAIGNYY, EKD. The CDR3 runs 16 residues. V trimming: 0 bases; J trimming: 0 bases; junction bases outside the gene matches: 5. This CDR3 is CACDTLGIQNTDKLIF. The CDR3 DNA reads as TGTGCCTGTGACACCCTGGGGATACAAAACACCGATAAACTCATCTTT.

This chain joins TRDV1 and TRDJ1; 9 bases agree with TRDD3. Germline trimming cut 3 bases from V and 0 bases from J; bases unmatched to any gene: 17. Looked up from germline, CDR1 is TSWWSYY and CDR2 is QGS. The CDR3 sequence is 20 residues long. The CDR3, as DNA: TGTGCTCTTGGGGATACCCATTCCTACGTAACTGGGGGACACACCGATAAACTCATCTTT. Amino acids: CALGDTHSYVTGGHTDKLIF.

This clone was detected a few times. A far larger clone is a single base away, which makes a read error likely. Other DNA sequences from this sample encode an identical CDR3 as well. CDR3 nucleotides: TGTGCCTGTGACACCGTCACTGGGGGATACCACCACACCGATAAACTCATCTTT. The encoded protein is CACDTVTGGYHHTDKLIF. J is TRDJ1 and V is TRDV2, with TRDD3 identical over 12 bases. V gave up 0 bases and J gave up 0 bases; unmatched junction bases: 7. CDR3 length equals 18 residues. The germline V gene encodes CDR1 GEAIGNYY and CDR2 EKD.

The genes are TRDV2 and TRDJ1, with 10 bases lining up with TRDD3. Germline V lookup: CDR1 GEAIGNYY, CDR2 EKD. The CDR3 totals 18 residues. The junction had 12 bases not matched to a gene; V was cut back by 0 bases and J by 3 bases. The CDR3 here is CACDTAGGYAWVADKLIF. The CDR3 DNA reads as TGTGCCTGTGACACCGCGGGGGGATACGCTTGGGTTGCCGATAAACTCATCTTT.

This clone was seen just once. It is likely a read error: a sequence one base away is far more abundant. This sample also contains other DNA sequences that code for the same CDR3. The chain couples TRDV1 to TRDJ1; 9 bases align to TRDD3. CDR1 and CDR2 (germline): TSWWSYY, QGS. The length of the CDR3 is 21 residues. The CDR3 nucleotides are TGCGCTCTTGGTGCAGGGGCCTTCCCGTTGTACTGGGGGAGAAACACCGATAAACTCATCTTT. It is translated as CALGAGAFPLYWGRNTDKLIF.

V usage is TRDV1 and J usage is TRDJ1; 8 positions agree with TRDD3. This CDR3 has 22 amino acids. Losses at the gene ends were 1 base for V and 0 bases for J; bases not matched to a gene: 22. Germline lookup yields CDR1 TSWWSYY and CDR2 QGS. CDR3 loop: CALGERMSPTTLLGGDTDKLIF. The CDR3 nucleotides read TGTGCTCTTGGGGAACGGATGTCTCCTACAACTTTACTGGGGGGCGACACCGATAAACTCATCTTT.

This clone rates as medium-sized. The genes are TRDV2 and TRDJ2; TRDD3 matches 7 bases. The assigned J gene may be wrong: the sequence end matches TRDJ1 better. The CDR3 is 21 residues long. Germline CDR1 GEAIGNYY, CDR2 EKD. The CDR3 nucleotides are TGTGCCTGTGACACCGTAAGGGGGATCCTAAAATCCCCTCCGTACACCGATAAACTCATCTTT. The encoded protein is CACDTVRGILKSPPYTDKLIF.

This clone showed up just once. This clone may be a read error of a much larger clone one base away. The CDR3 DNA sequence: TGTGCCTGTGACACCGTCCGTCCTACCAGCATCGTACTGGGGGACCGCTACACCGATAAACTCATCTTT. This sequence encodes CACDTVRPTSIVLGDRYTDKLIF. The chain carries TRDV2 and TRDJ1; the match to TRDD3 covers 9 bases. V lost 0 bases to trimming and J lost 0 bases; unmatched junction nucleotides: 25. The germline gives CDR1 GEAIGNYY, CDR2 EKD. The CDR3 is made up of 23 amino acids.

About this clone itself: A far larger clone is one base from this, pointing to a likely read error. The CDR3 spells CALGALGLPTGYWGRPHCLTAQLFF. The CDR3 DNA sequence: TGTGCTCTTGGGGCGTTAGGCCTACCCACCGGGTACTGGGGGAGACCCCATTGTTTGACAGCACAACTCTTCTTT. V and J are TRDV1 and TRDJ2; TRDD3 agrees at 9 bases. The V gene's germline CDR1 is TSWWSYY and CDR2 QGS. The CDR3 runs to 25 residues. V lost 4 bases and J lost 1; bases outside the gene matches: 31.

Note on this clone: The protein TCRdb gives is from a much larger clone and does not agree with this DNA's translation at residue 13, likely a read error; the protein shown here comes from the DNA. The rearrangement joins TRDV1 to TRDJ1, with D possibly TRDD2 on 6 matching bases. The CDR3 length is 24 residues. Germline V lookup: CDR1 TSWWSYY, CDR2 QGS. V dropped 0 bases and J dropped 0 bases, with 35 bases sitting between them. This chain's CDR3 is CALGELLYLPVVQGSIDDTDKLIF. The CDR3 DNA reads as TGTGCTCTTGGGGAACTTCTATACCTTCCCGTCGTACAGGGGTCTATAGATGACACCGATAAACTCATCTTT.